The 8 T cell receptor beta chains in this list originate from one sample, sequenced in a study of T cells in narcolepsy. Clones were read by immunoSEQ multiplex PCR, and TCRdb kept only the in-frame ones, dropping some. The table lists some 25,000 clones, less than 70% of them singletons. The specimen sequenced was memory (CD45RA-) CD4+ T cells from blood. These receptors were taken from a human donor in good health.

The rearrangement links TRBV5-6 to TRBJ2-7; possibly TRBD2 for D (5 bases). V was trimmed by 3 bases and J by 2 bases, leaving 12 bases between them. Germline values: CDR1 SGHDT, CDR2 YYEEEE. This CDR3 contains 14 residues. As DNA, the CDR3 is TGTGCCAGCAGCTGGAGAGGGCAGGCCTACGAGCAGTACTTC. Translation: CASSWRGQAYEQYF.

The V gene is TRBV25-1, the J gene TRBJ1-1; 8 nucleotides agree with TRBD1. Looked up from germline, CDR1 is MGHDK and CDR2 is SYGVNS. The trim removed 8 bases at V and 3 bases at J, leaving 8 bases unmatched. This CDR3 has 14 amino acids. The CDR3 reads CASSPVDRDTEAFF. The CDR3 nucleotides read TGTGCCAGCTCGCCGGTGGACAGGGACACTGAAGCTTTCTTT.

The sample holds a few counts of this clone. The rearrangement joins TRBV6-5 to TRBJ2-2; no definite D call. There are 13 residues in the CDR3. V shed 2 bases and J shed 1 base, with 2 bases lying between them. Germline V CDR1 and CDR2: MNHEY, SVGAGI. In nucleotides, the CDR3 is TGTGCCAGCAGTTACCAGAACACCGGGGAGCTGTTTTTT. It encodes CASSYQNTGELFF.

CDR3 bases: TGTGCCTGGAGATCGGGACCGAGTAATTCACCCCTCCACTTT. Its translation is CAWRSGPSNSPLHF. The chain carries TRBV30 and TRBJ1-6, with D possibly being TRBD1 (5 bases). The CDR3 loop spans 14 amino acids. V shed 3 bases and J shed 6 bases, with 12 bases lying between them. The germline V gene has CDR1 GTSNPN and CDR2 SVGIG (reference sequence).

The chain carries TRBV28 and TRBJ1-2; D is ambiguous. The CDR3 is 13 amino acids. Per germline, CDR1 MDHEN and CDR2 SYDVKM. V lost 4 bases, J lost 4 bases, and 10 bases lay in between. The DNA for the CDR3 is TGTGCCAGCAGTTCCCGCCAGGTCTATGGCTACACCTTC. Amino acids: CASSSRQVYGYTF.

The chain recombines TRBV19 with TRBJ1-6, with D hard to call. Trimming left V 6 bases short and J 8 bases short, with 14 bases between. Germline CDR1 LNHDA, CDR2 SQIVND (reference sequence). The CDR3 is made up of 14 amino acids. The chain's CDR3 is CASRSEQAYSPLHF. In DNA form, the CDR3 reads TGTGCCAGTAGGTCAGAGCAAGCCTATTCACCCCTCCACTTT.

This chain connects TRBV4-2 to TRBJ1-6; D perhaps matches TRBD1 (5 bases). V was shortened by 0 bases and J by 8 bases, with 11 bases between the two germline ends. CDR1 and CDR2 (germline): LGHNA, YNFKEQ. The CDR3 totals 15 residues. As DNA, the CDR3 is TGTGCCAGCAGCCAAGACCCGGTGGGGGATTCACCCCTCCACTTT. The encoded protein is CASSQDPVGDSPLHF.

This clone has more than one count but fewer than ten. This chain connects TRBV7-3 to TRBJ2-2; weak D call: TRBD2 (5 bases). Germline loops: CDR1 SGHTA, CDR2 FQGTGA. Trimming shortened V by 5 bases and J by 5 bases, and 15 bases separated the two germline ends. The CDR3 extends over 15 amino acids. This CDR3 reads CASSNPGVLTGELFF. CDR3 coding DNA: TGTGCCAGCAGCAACCCCGGGGTGCTTACCGGGGAGCTGTTTTTT. The entire variable domain, with the rest obtained from reference TRBV7-3 and TRBJ2-2, is as follows: GAGVSQTPSNKVTEKGKYVELRCDPISGHTALYWYRQSLGQGPEFLIYFQGTGAADDSGLPNDRFFAVRPEGSVSTLKIQRTERGDSAVYLCASSNPGVLTGELFFGEGSRLTVL.